The 19 T cell receptor beta chains below all came from one sample that was sequenced in a study of T cell repertoires in cytomegalovirus infection. TCRdb re-derived calls from the reads in MiXCR, one entry per CDR3 protein. The sample records 250,000 to 300,000 distinct CDR3 sequences, about 25% being singletons. The sequenced material came from PBMCs. These receptors were collected from a human donor in good health (CMV status not recorded). Some clones in this sample may be carry-over from other donors' samples.

This chain links TRBV24-1 with TRBJ2-7; 7 nucleotides agree with TRBD1. The germline V gene encodes CDR1 KGHDR and CDR2 SFDVKD. V lost 9 bases to trimming and J lost 2 bases; unmatched junction nucleotides: 6. The CDR3 covers 13 residues. The CDR3 loop reads CATGGQATYEQYF. The CDR3 nucleotides read TGTGCCACCGGCGGACAGGCTACCTACGAGCAGTACTTC.

Turning to this clonotype: With a much larger clone just one base away, this may be a read error. V usage is TRBV28 and J usage is TRBJ2-1, with a weak D call TRBD1 (5 bases). This CDR3 region has 15 residues. Germline V gene data show CDR1 as MDHEN and CDR2 as SYDVKM. The CDR3 spells CVSSPSRGSYNEQFF. In DNA form, the CDR3 reads TGTGTCAGCAGCCCGTCTAGGGGCTCCTACAATGAGCAGTTCTTC. Combining the CDR3 with reference TRBV28 and TRBJ2-1 gives the whole variable domain DVKVTQSSRYLVKRTGEKVFLECVQDMDHENMFWYRQDPGLGLRLIYFSYDVKMKEKGDIPEGYSVSREKKERFSLILESASTNQTSMYLCVSSPSRGSYNEQFFGPGTRLTVL.

This rearrangement joins TRBV20-1 to TRBJ1-5, with a tentative D call TRBD1 (6 bases). The CDR3 is made up of 12 amino acids. The germline CDR1 and CDR2 sequences are DFQATT and SNEGSKA (reference sequence). Trimming left V 4 bases short and J 5 bases short, with 9 bases between. CDR3 DNA sequence: TGCAGTGCTACCCGACAGGATCAGCCCCAGCATTTT. Amino acid sequence: CSATRQDQPQHF.

There are a few counts of this clonotype. V and J are TRBV7-2 and TRBJ2-3; D is ambiguous. Germline CDR1 reads SGHTA; CDR2 reads FQGNSA. Trimming cost V 3 bases and J 0 bases, with 7 bases left between them. The CDR3 loop spans 14 amino acids. The CDR3 DNA follows: TGTGCCAGCAGCTTCGTGGATAGCACAGATACGCAGTATTTT. Its translation: CASSFVDSTDTQYF.

This clonotype showed up just a few times. The chain uses TRBV7-2 and TRBJ1-2; 9 bases map to TRBD1. V shed 2 bases, J shed 4 bases, and the junction held 8 bases outside the gene matches. The CDR3 spans 16 residues. Germline V gene data show CDR1 as SGHTA and CDR2 as FQGNSA. The CDR3 is CASSLTRTGALYGYTF. The CDR3 DNA follows: TGTGCCAGCAGCTTAACGAGGACAGGGGCCCTCTATGGCTACACCTTC.

This clonotype was seen repeatedly, ten times or more. The rearrangement links TRBV7-2 to TRBJ2-7; no reliable D call. The CDR3 contains 12 residues. Trimming took off 5 bases at V and 2 bases at J, with 7 bases between the two ends. Germline V gene data show CDR1 as SGHTA and CDR2 as FQGNSA. The CDR3 sequence is CASSPPTYEQYF. The CDR3 DNA follows: TGTGCCAGCAGCCCCCCCACCTACGAGCAGTACTTC.

This clonotype was observed a few times. The V gene is TRBV10-3, the J gene TRBJ2-3, with 8 bases identical to TRBD1. Germline V gene lookup returns CDR1 ENHRY and CDR2 SYGVKD. The CDR3 is 15 residues long. The junction had 7 bases not matched to a gene; V was cut back by 6 bases and J by 2 bases. The CDR3: CAIRLDREDTDTQYF. CDR3 nucleotide sequence: TGTGCCATCAGACTGGACAGGGAAGACACAGATACGCAGTATTTT.

This clonotype was counted a few times. V is TRBV10-3 and J is TRBJ2-5, with 7 nucleotides matching TRBD1. The V and J ends lost 6 bases and 4 bases, in that order; junction bases with no gene match: 5. This CDR3 has 13 residues. The germline gives CDR1 ENHRY, CDR2 SYGVKD. The CDR3 nucleotides are TGTGCCATCAGCAGGGGGTATCGAGAGACCCAGTACTTC. Translation gives CAISRGYRETQYF.

The chain couples TRBV25-1 to TRBJ2-7; a weak D match, TRBD2 (7 bases). Trimming cost V 0 bases and J 5 bases, with 20 bases left between them. The CDR3 loop spans 17 amino acids. Per germline, CDR1 MGHDK and CDR2 SYGVNS. The CDR3 nucleotides read TGTGCCAGCAGTGAATATGGAGTCGGGGGGCTACGGGACGAGCAGTACTTC. Translated, it gives CASSEYGVGGLRDEQYF.

With respect to this clonotype: One end of the junction is discordant with germline, which a read error may explain. The rearrangement links TRBV2 to TRBJ2-1; D call uncertain. The CDR3 is 15 residues long. Germline V gives CDR1 SNHLY, CDR2 FYNNEI. CDR3 DNA: TGTGCCAGCATTCTGGACCAAATGTCAAACAATGATCAGTTCTTC. It yields the protein CASILDQMSNNDQFF.

The chain is built from TRBV28 and TRBJ2-5, with D perhaps matching TRBD2 (6 bases). The CDR3 has 10 amino acids. Looked up from germline, CDR1 is MDHEN and CDR2 is SYDVKM. The DNA of the CDR3 is TGTGCGGGAGGTGGGAGGACCCAGTACTTC. It translates to CAGGGRTQYF.

The chain carries TRBV28 and TRBJ2-5; D is uncertain. Germline V gene data show CDR1 as MDHEN and CDR2 as SYDVKM. This CDR3 is 12 amino acids long. The V gene lost 6 bases and the J gene lost 11 bases, with 16 bases spanning the gap. This CDR3 reads CASSLGWQAQYF. Here the CDR3 DNA reads TGTGCCAGCAGCCTGGGGTGGCAGGCTCAGTACTTC.

The chain joins TRBV7-2 to TRBJ2-3; D is undetermined. The CDR3 is 14 residues long. Germline CDR1 SGHTA, CDR2 FQGNSA. V lost 1 base to trimming and J lost 4 bases, with 9 bases between them. The CDR3, as DNA: TGTGCCAGCAGCTTAGATGCTAACGCAGATACGCAGTATTTT. Its translation: CASSLDANADTQYF.

As DNA, the CDR3 is TGTGCCACCACGAAGCGGGGCCGCACAGATACGCAGTATTTT. This translates into CATTKRGRTDTQYF. The chain is built from TRBV6-5 and TRBJ2-3; TRBD2 matches 7 bases. With 10 bases clipped from V and 1 base from J, the junction kept 8 bases outside the gene matches. This CDR3 comprises 14 residues. Germline values: CDR1 MNHEY, CDR2 SVGAGI.

There are a few counts of this clonotype. At one of its ends the junction is not consistent with the germline gene, which may arise from a read error. The CDR3 sequence: CASSEIGSGSSEQYF. The CDR3 bases are TGTGCCAGCAGTGAGATCGGTAGCGGCTCCTCCGAGCAGTACTTC. The V and J genes are TRBV25-1 and TRBJ2-7; TRBD2 might be the D (6 bases). CDR3 length equals 15 residues. CDR1 and CDR2 (germline): MGHDK, SYGVNS.

J is TRBJ2-3 and V is TRBV29-1, with D unresolved. Deletions cut 5 bases from V and 0 bases from J, with 12 bases between. The CDR3 has 14 amino acids. The V gene's germline CDR1 is SQVTM and CDR2 ANQGSEA. CDR3 sequence reads: CSVRFRSSTDTQYF. The CDR3 DNA reads as TGCAGCGTTCGGTTCCGGTCTAGCACAGATACGCAGTATTTT.

This chain connects TRBV10-3 to TRBJ2-5; 13 nucleotides line up with TRBD2. The CDR3 has 15 amino acids. The V gene end was trimmed by 6 bases and the J gene end by 4 bases; junction bases not matched to a gene: 5. Germline V CDR1 and CDR2: ENHRY, SYGVKD. The CDR3 reads CAIRGTSGMGETQYF. The CDR3 coding sequence is TGTGCCATCAGGGGGACTAGCGGGATGGGAGAGACCCAGTACTTC.

This clonotype was seen a few times. The chain is built from TRBV19 and TRBJ2-7; 10 bases line up with TRBD1. The CDR3 is 15 residues long. Germline assignment: CDR1 LNHDA and CDR2 SQIVND (reference sequence). Trimming removed 2 bases from V and 6 bases from J; junction bases left unmatched: 7. The CDR3 spells CASSISTGQGFEQYF. CDR3 coding DNA: TGTGCCAGTAGTATAAGCACGGGACAGGGGTTCGAGCAGTACTTC.

This clonotype showed up many times. This chain joins TRBV6-2 or TRBV6-3 and TRBJ2-1, with TRBD2 identical over 9 bases. The germline CDR1 and CDR2 sequences are MNHEY and SVGEGT. After removal of 5 bases from V and 3 bases from J, the junction contained 8 bases not matched to a gene. CDR3 size: 16 residues. This CDR3 reads CASSRSLAGIYNEQFF. The CDR3 DNA reads as TGTGCCAGCAGTAGAAGTCTAGCGGGGATCTACAATGAGCAGTTCTTC.